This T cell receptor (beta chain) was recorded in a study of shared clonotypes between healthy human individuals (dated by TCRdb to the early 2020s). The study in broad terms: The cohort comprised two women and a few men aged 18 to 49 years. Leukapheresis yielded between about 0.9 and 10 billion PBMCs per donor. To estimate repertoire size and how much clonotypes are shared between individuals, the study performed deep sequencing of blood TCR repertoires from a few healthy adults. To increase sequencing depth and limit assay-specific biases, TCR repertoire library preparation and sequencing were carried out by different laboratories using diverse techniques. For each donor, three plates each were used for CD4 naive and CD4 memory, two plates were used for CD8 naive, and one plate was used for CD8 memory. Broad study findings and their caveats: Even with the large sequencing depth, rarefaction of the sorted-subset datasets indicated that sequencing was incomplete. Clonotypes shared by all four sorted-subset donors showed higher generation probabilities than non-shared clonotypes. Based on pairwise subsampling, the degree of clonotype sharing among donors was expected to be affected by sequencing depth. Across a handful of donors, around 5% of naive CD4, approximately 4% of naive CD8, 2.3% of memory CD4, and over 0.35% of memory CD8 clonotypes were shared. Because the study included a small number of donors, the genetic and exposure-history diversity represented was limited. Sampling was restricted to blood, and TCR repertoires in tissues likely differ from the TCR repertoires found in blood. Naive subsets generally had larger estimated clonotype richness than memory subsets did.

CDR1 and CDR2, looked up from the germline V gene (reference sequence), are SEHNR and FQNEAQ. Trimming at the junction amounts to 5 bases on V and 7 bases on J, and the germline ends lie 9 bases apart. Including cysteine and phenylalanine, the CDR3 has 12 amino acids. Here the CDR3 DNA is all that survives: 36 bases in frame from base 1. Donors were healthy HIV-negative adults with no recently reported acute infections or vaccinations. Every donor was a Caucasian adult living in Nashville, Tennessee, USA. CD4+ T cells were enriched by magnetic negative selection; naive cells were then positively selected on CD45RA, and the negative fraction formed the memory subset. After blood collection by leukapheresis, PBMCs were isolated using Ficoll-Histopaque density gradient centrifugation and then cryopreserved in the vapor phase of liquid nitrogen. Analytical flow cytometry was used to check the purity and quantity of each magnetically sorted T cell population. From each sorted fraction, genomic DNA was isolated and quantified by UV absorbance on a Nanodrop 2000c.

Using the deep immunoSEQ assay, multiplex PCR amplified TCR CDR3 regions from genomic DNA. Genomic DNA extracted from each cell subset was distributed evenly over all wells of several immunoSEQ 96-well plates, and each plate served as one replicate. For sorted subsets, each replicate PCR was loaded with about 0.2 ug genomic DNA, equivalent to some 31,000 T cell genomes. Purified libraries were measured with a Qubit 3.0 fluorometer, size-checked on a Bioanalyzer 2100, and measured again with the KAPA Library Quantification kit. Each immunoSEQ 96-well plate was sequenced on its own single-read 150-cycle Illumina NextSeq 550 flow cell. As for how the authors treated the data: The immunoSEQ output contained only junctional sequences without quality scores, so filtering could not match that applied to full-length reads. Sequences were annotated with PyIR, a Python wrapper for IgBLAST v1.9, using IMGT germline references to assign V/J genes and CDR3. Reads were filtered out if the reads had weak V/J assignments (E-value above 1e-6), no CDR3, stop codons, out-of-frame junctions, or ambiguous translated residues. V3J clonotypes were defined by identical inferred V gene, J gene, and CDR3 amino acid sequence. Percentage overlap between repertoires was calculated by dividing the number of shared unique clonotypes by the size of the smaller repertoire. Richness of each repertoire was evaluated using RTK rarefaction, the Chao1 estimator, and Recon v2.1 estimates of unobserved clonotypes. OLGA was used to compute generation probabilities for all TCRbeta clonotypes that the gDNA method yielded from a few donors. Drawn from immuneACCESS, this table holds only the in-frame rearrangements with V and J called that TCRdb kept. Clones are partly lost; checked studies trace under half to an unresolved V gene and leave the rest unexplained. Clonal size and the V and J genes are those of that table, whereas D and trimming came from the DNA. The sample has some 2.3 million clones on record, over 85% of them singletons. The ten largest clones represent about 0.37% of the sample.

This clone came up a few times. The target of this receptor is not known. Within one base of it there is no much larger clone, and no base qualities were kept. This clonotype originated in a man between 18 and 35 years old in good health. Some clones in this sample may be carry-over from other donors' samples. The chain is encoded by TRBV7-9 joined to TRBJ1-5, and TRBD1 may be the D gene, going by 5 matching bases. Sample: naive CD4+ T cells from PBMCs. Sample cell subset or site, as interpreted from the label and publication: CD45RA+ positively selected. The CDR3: CASSPGTQPQHF. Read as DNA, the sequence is TGTGCCAGCAGCCCGGGGACCCAGCCCCAGCATTTT.